Listed below are T cell receptor beta chains from one sample, sequenced in a study of blood T cells in healthy people across ages. Using its own MiXCR run on the 5' RACE reads, TCRdb lists one record per CDR3 protein. This table has about 940,000 distinct CDR3 sequences, around 49% appearing once. The sequenced sample consisted of blood. These receptors were taken from a man aged 25 to 45 in good health. CDR3s include the opening cysteine and the closing phenylalanine or tryptophan. A D gene is named only where the DNA matches it firmly. Size values are once, few and many counts, or a class for expanded clones, and some rows have none.

>TRBV28|.|.|TRBJ2-7
TGTGCCAGCACGTGGAGCTCCTACGAGCAGTACTTC
CASTWSSYEQYF
>TRBV10-3|TRBD1|few|TRBJ2-5
TGTGCCATCAAGGGACAGGGGCTTTCGTACCAAGAGACCCAGTACTTC
CAIKGQGLSYQETQYF
>TRBV7-3|.|.|TRBJ2-1
TGTGCCAGCAGTCACCGGGGGACCGACTCAAGGACCCAGTTCTTC
CASSHRGTDSRTQFF
>TRBV6-2/TRBV6-3|TRBD1|.|TRBJ2-3
TGTGCCAGCACTTCGACAGGGATGAATACGCAGTATTTT
CASTSTGMNTQYF
>TRBV7-2|.|many|TRBJ2-3
TGTGCCAGCAGTTCCCTAGCAGATACGCAGTATTTT
CASSSLADTQYF
>TRBV7-2|.|few|TRBJ1-3
TGTGCCAGCAGCACTTACACAAGCTCTGGAAACACCATATATTTT
CASSTYTSSGNTIYF
>TRBV30|.|once|TRBJ1-6
TGTGCCTGGAGTGTACCAGGCAGCTCCTATAATTCACCCCTCCACTTT
CAWSVPGSSYNSPLHF
>TRBV7-2|.|.|TRBJ1-2
TGTGCCAGCAGCTCCCACCGGGGACGGACCTATGGCTACACCTTC
CASSSHRGRTYGYTF
>TRBV20-1|TRBD2|.|TRBJ2-1
TGCAGTGCTCCCGTCCTGGCGGGAGTGGAAAATGAGCAGTTCTTC
CSAPVLAGVENEQFF
>TRBV30|TRBD1|.|TRBJ1-5
TGTGCCTGGAGTGTACCCCGGGACAGGTATAGCAATCAGCCCCAGCATTTT
CAWSVPRDRYSNQPQHF
>TRBV5-1|TRBD1|.|TRBJ2-1
TGCGCCAGCAGTTACATCGGGACAGCCTACGAGCAGTTCTTC
CASSYIGTAYEQFF
>TRBV2|TRBD2|few|TRBJ2-1
TGTGCCAGCAGCCTCGCGGGGGGCCTCTCCAATGAGCAGTTCTTC
CASSLAGGLSNEQFF
>TRBV29-1|TRBD2|.|TRBJ2-5
TGCAGCGTTAGAGCGGGGAAACAAGAGACCCAGTACTTC
CSVRAGKQETQYF
>TRBV12-3/TRBV12-4|TRBD1|.|TRBJ2-5
TGTGCCAGTAGGGGGCTCGACCAAGAGACCCAGTACTTC
CASRGLDQETQYF
>TRBV29-1|.|.|TRBJ1-4
TGCAGCGCTGGACAGCGATTGGGTAATGAAAAACTGTTTTTT
CSAGQRLGNEKLFF
>TRBV28|TRBD1|once|TRBJ1-5
TGTGCCAGCAGTGACATGACAGGGAGGCTTATTTTCCTTAGCAATCAGCCCCAGCATTTT
CASSDMTGRLIFLSNQPQHF
>TRBV11-3|.|.|TRBJ2-1
TGTGCCAGCAGCTTAAGCGAGAGAAACAATGAGCAGTTCTTC
CASSLSERNNEQFF
>TRBV20-1|TRBD2|few|TRBJ2-5
TGCAGTGCTAGTATTTCCGGCGGACTAGCGGGGGGGACGCAAGAGACCCAGTACTTC
CSASISGGLAGGTQETQYF
>TRBV29-1|.|few|TRBJ2-1
TGCAGCGTTGGACAGATTGAGCAGTTCTTC
CSVGQIEQFF
>TRBV10-2|.|few|TRBJ2-5
TGCGCCAGCAGTGATGTGGAGGCCGCCGGAGAGACCCAGTACTTC
CASSDVEAAGETQYF
>TRBV20-1|.|.|TRBJ2-1
TGCAGTGCTAGAGTACCGGACTACAATGAGCAGTTCTTC
CSARVPDYNEQFF
>TRBV7-2|.|.|TRBJ1-3
TGTGCCAGCAGCACCGGGCTCTCTGGAAACACCATATATTTT
CASSTGLSGNTIYF
>TRBV20-1|TRBD2|.|TRBJ2-3
TGCAGTGCTAGAGATATAGCGGGGGCCCGCAGCGATACGCAGTATTTT
CSARDIAGARSDTQYF
>TRBV7-2|.|.|TRBJ2-4
TGTGCCAGCAGCTCCAGGGACATAAACATTCAGTACTTC
CASSSRDINIQYF
>TRBV2|TRBD1|.|TRBJ2-3
TGTGCCAGCAGTGAAGTCGGCAGGGGGATAGAAGATACGCAGTATTTT
CASSEVGRGIEDTQYF
>TRBV7-2|.|.|TRBJ1-6
TGTGCCAGCAGCTTAGCGCCGGGCGGCGGGAATTCACCCCTCCACTTT
CASSLAPGGGNSPLHF
>TRBV20-1|.|.|TRBJ2-4
TGCAGTGCTAGAGAGGGGGGCGCGGTAATTCAGTACTTC
CSAREGGAVIQYF
>TRBV2|TRBD2|once|TRBJ2-7
TGTGCCAGCACAAAAAGGCCGGGGACTAGCGGTTCCTACGAGCAGTACTTC
CASTKRPGTSGSYEQYF
>TRBV29-1|.|few|TRBJ2-3
TGCAGCGTAGCTCTTACCACTAGCACAGATACGCAGTATTTT
CSVALTTSTDTQYF
>TRBV6-6|TRBD1|few|TRBJ2-7
TGTGCCAGCAGTTACCCGGACAGGGGGTACGAGCAGTACTTC
CASSYPDRGYEQYF
>TRBV24-1|.|.|TRBJ2-3
TGTGCCACCCGCCACCGGACCGGTGGAGATACGCAGTATTTT
CATRHRTGGDTQYF
>TRBV5-5|.|.|TRBJ1-1
TGTGCCAGCAGCATGACAGGCCTTAAAGCTTTCTTT
CASSMTGLKAFF
>TRBV12-3/TRBV12-4|.|.|TRBJ2-5
TGTGCCAGCAATCGGCCTGGGAGGGGGATGCGTGAGCAGTACTTC
CASNRPGRGMREQYF
>TRBV2|.|.|TRBJ2-3
TGTGCCAGCAAATTTGCAGGGCCCCTAACAGATACGCAGTATTTT
CASKFAGPLTDTQYF
>TRBV6-1|.|.|TRBJ2-5
TGTGCCAGCAGGAGATCGGACAGTTACCAAGAGACCCAGTACTTC
CASRRSDSYQETQYF
>TRBV6-5|TRBD1|few|TRBJ2-1
TGTGCCAGCAGACCCGGGACAGATTACAATGAGCAGTTCTTC
CASRPGTDYNEQFF
>TRBV5-1|.|.|TRBJ2-7
TGCGCCAGCCAAACTAATACAGGAACCTACGAGCAGTACTTC
CASQTNTGTYEQYF
>TRBV2|TRBD2|.|TRBJ2-5
TGTGCCAGCAGTGATCCCACCCAAGCGGGGAAAGAGACCCAGTACTTC
CASSDPTQAGKETQYF
>TRBV7-8|.|few|TRBJ1-6
TGTGCCAGCAGCTTAGACGGGGGCGGGAGGAATTCACCCCTCCACTTT
CASSLDGGGRNSPLHF
>TRBV7-9|.|.|TRBJ2-3
TGTGCCAGCAGCCTGCCCGAACAGTCTATACATACGCAGTATTTT
CASSLPEQSIHTQYF
>TRBV6-5|.|.|TRBJ1-1
TGTGCCAGCAGTTACGGGACCGGAAACACTGAAGCTTTCTTT
CASSYGTGNTEAFF
>TRBV27|.|.|TRBJ1-1
TGTGCCAGCAGTTTGAGGGGATGGAACACTGAAGCTTTCTTT
CASSLRGWNTEAFF
>TRBV27|.|few|TRBJ2-5
TGTGCCAGCCGGGTAGCATCGGGGGACCAAGAGACCCAGTACTTC
CASRVASGDQETQYF